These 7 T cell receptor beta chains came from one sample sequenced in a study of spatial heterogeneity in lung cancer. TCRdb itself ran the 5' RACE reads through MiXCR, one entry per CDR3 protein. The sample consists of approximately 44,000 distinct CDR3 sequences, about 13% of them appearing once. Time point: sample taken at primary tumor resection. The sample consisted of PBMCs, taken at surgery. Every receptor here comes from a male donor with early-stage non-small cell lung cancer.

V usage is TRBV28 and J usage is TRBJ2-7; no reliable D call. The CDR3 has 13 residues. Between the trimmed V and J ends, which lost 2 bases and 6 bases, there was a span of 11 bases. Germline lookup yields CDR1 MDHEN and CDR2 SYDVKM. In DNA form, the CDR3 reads TGTGCCAGCAGTTTAGTCAGCACCGCCGAGCAGTACTTC. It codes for CASSLVSTAEQYF.

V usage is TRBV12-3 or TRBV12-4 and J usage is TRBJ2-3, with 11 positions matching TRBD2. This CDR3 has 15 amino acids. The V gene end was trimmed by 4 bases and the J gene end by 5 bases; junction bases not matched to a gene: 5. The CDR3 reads CASSSTSGVQDTQYF. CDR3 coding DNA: TGTGCCAGCAGTTCGACTAGCGGGGTCCAAGATACGCAGTATTTT.

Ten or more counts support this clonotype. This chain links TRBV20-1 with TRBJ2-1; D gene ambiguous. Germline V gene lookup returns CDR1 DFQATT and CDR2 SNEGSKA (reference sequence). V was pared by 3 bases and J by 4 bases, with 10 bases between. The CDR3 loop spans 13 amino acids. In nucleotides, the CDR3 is TGCAGTGCTAGTGCGGACCCATACAATGAGCAGTTCTTC. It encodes CSASADPYNEQFF.

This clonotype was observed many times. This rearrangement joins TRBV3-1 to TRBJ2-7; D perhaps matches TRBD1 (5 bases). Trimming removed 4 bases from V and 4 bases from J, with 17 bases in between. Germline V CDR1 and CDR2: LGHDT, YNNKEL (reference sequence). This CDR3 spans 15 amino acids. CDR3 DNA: TGTGCCAGCAGCCCCCAGGGAAAGGGGTGGTACGAGCAGTACTTC. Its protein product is CASSPQGKGWYEQYF.

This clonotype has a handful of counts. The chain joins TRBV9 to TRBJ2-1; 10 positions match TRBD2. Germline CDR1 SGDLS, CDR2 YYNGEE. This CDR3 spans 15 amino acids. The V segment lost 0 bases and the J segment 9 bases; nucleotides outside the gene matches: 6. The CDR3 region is CASSVDLAGVGEQFF. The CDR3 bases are TGTGCCAGCAGCGTAGATCTAGCGGGAGTTGGTGAGCAGTTCTTC.

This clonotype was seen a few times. The CDR3: CASSLGWEREETQYF. The CDR3 nucleotides read TGTGCCAGCAGCTTGGGATGGGAGAGAGAAGAGACCCAGTACTTC. The V gene is TRBV5-6, the J gene TRBJ2-5, with D possibly being TRBD2 (5 bases). Germline assignment: CDR1 SGHDT and CDR2 YYEEEE. The germline V and J ends were trimmed by 0 bases and 3 bases, with 12 bases remaining between them. The CDR3 runs 15 residues. The variable domain in full, with the rest retrieved from reference TRBV5-6 and TRBJ2-5, is DAGVTQSPTHLIKTRGQQVTLRCSPKSGHDTVSWYQQALGQGPQFIFQYYEEEERQRGNFPDRFSGHQFPNYSSELNVNALLLGDSALYLCASSLGWEREETQYFGPGTRLLVL.

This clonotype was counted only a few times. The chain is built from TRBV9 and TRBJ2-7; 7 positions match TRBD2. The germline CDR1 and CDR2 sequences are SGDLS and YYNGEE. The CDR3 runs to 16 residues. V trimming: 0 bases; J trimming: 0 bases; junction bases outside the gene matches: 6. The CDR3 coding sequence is TGTGCCAGCAGCGTAGAGGTGGGAGGGAGCTCCTACGAGCAGTACTTC. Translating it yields CASSVEVGGSSYEQYF.